This T cell receptor (beta chain) was identified in a study of cytomegalovirus exposure and HLA in healthy donors. Whole-study results and caveats: An apparent linkage of common viral pathogens to several of the most significant clusters emerged in a later analysis.

Whereas donors were nominally healthy upon sampling, unrecorded immune exposures were probable. As to this clone: As yet, its antigen is unknown.

Primers: 60 Vbeta forward and 13 Jbeta reverse. Profiled with immunoSEQ multiplex PCR; TCRdb holds only in-frame clones, not every one. The sample has fewer than 90,000 clones, roughly 70% seen once. From germline, CDR1 is SGHTA and CDR2 FQGNSA. V lost 1 base, J lost 6 bases, and 5 bases stayed unmatched. This CDR3 region has 14 residues. This chain links TRBV7-2 with TRBJ1-1; 7 nucleotides agree with TRBD1. The receptor's source is a woman aged 45 to 65 in good health and CMV-seropositive. The specimen sequenced was PBMCs. The CDR3, as DNA: TGTGCCAGCAGCTTAGGGGGGACAGTCGCTGAAGCTTTCTTT. This encodes CASSLGGTVAEAFF.